Below, 25 T cell receptor beta chains from the same sample are listed, as sequenced in a study of shared clonotypes between healthy human individuals. Using immunoSEQ multiplex PCR, the repertoire was profiled, and TCRdb retains in-frame clones only, with some absent. The data contain 780,000 or so clones, about two thirds of them singletons. Sequenced: memory CD4+ T cells sorted from blood. The subset was: CD45RA-negative fraction. The source is a woman in her 30s in good health.

The chain joins TRBV7-2 to TRBJ2-2; tentative D call: TRBD2 (6 bases). This CDR3 has 15 residues. CDR1 is SGHTA, CDR2 FQGNSA, per germline. Trimming shortened V by 1 base and J by 2 bases, and 8 bases separated the two germline ends. The CDR3 DNA reads as TGTGCCAGCAGCTTAGTGGACTATAACACCGGGGAGCTGTTTTTT. Translated, it gives CASSLVDYNTGELFF.

The V call is TRBV6-6, the J call TRBJ2-3; 11 nucleotides align to TRBD2. The CDR3 extends over 16 amino acids. The germline gives CDR1 MNHNY, CDR2 SVGAGI (reference sequence). The trim removed 7 bases at V and 6 bases at J, leaving 12 bases unmatched. The CDR3: CASNPRLAGSGDTQYF. The CDR3 region has the DNA TGTGCCAGCAACCCACGACTAGCGGGATCCGGGGATACGCAGTATTTT.

The chain is built from TRBV19 and TRBJ2-3; 8 bases line up with TRBD2. The length of the CDR3 is 14 residues. Germline V gene data show CDR1 as LNHDA and CDR2 as SQIVND (reference sequence). Germline trimming cut 6 bases from V and 5 bases from J; bases unmatched to any gene: 7. CDR3 amino acids: CASRLREAGDTQYF. CDR3 nucleotides: TGTGCCAGTAGGTTGCGGGAGGCCGGAGATACGCAGTATTTT.

This chain connects TRBV2 to TRBJ2-5; the D is unclear. The CDR3 extends over 12 amino acids. Germline V gene data show CDR1 as SNHLY and CDR2 as FYNNEI. V was shortened by 4 bases and J by 6 bases, with 9 bases between the two germline ends. The CDR3 spells CASSAGVQTQYF. In DNA form, the CDR3 reads TGTGCCAGCAGTGCTGGGGTGCAGACCCAGTACTTC.

This clone was seen only a few times. V is TRBV6-6 and J is TRBJ2-2, with D tentatively TRBD1 or TRBD2 (5 bases each). The CDR3 sequence is 13 residues long. V lost 4 bases to trimming and J lost 10 bases, with 13 bases between them. Per the germline V gene, CDR1 is MNHNY and CDR2 is SVGAGI (reference sequence). CDR3 DNA sequence: TGTGCCAGCAGTTTTCAAACGGGACCGGAGCTGTTTTTT. Translating it yields CASSFQTGPELFF.

The chain employs TRBV10-3 and TRBJ2-3; D gene uncertain. The V end was cut by 8 bases, the J end by 2 bases, with 8 bases between. CDR1 and CDR2 from the germline V gene are ENHRY and SYGVKD. The CDR3 has 12 residues. CDR3 sequence (DNA): TGTGCCATCTCGGGTCACACAGATACGCAGTATTTT. This sequence encodes CAISGHTDTQYF.

This clone was detected only a few times. The chain carries TRBV5-1 and TRBJ2-3, with TRBD2 matching over 8 bases. The length of the CDR3 is 15 residues. J was trimmed by 4 bases and V by 4 bases; bases with no gene match: 8. CDR1 is SGHRS, CDR2 YFSETQ, per germline. CDR3 loop: CASSTLSGSSDTQYF. CDR3 sequence (DNA): TGCGCCAGCAGCACACTAAGCGGGAGCTCAGATACGCAGTATTTT.

The rearrangement uses TRBV20-1 and TRBJ1-2; no firm D call. Germline V gives CDR1 DFQATT, CDR2 SNEGSKA (reference sequence). This CDR3 comprises 10 residues. Deletions cut 6 bases from V and 8 bases from J, with 10 bases between. The CDR3 DNA follows: TGCAGTGCAATAGTTGGCGGCTACACCTTC. This encodes CSAIVGGYTF.

The V call is TRBV4-1, the J call TRBJ1-2, with 7 positions matching TRBD1. After removal of 0 bases from V and 5 bases from J, the junction contained 3 bases not matched to a gene. CDR1 and CDR2 from the germline V gene are MGHRA and YSYEKL. The CDR3 runs 14 residues. The CDR3 loop is CASSQDGQVYGYTF. DNA for the CDR3: TGCGCCAGCAGCCAAGACGGACAGGTATATGGCTACACCTTC.

V and J are TRBV6-5 and TRBJ2-5; no definite D call. The germline V and J ends were trimmed by 0 bases and 1 base, with 12 bases remaining between them. The CDR3 consists of 16 residues. Germline CDR1 and CDR2: MNHEY and SVGAGI. For the CDR3, the DNA is TGTGCCAGCAGTTACTCGGGTCTCCGGCTCCAAGAGACCCAGTACTTC. This gives the protein CASSYSGLRLQETQYF.

The rearrangement joins TRBV28 to TRBJ1-3; 7 bases map to TRBD1. Germline CDR1 MDHEN, CDR2 SYDVKM. Trimming at V came to 6 bases and at J to 0 bases, leaving 17 bases not matched to a gene. The CDR3 spans 19 residues. The DNA for the CDR3 is TGTGCCAGCAGCTCACCCGCGGGACAGTCTCTCCTCTCTGGAAACACCATATATTTT. This sequence encodes CASSSPAGQSLLSGNTIYF.

This rearrangement joins TRBV7-9 to TRBJ2-3; D gene unclear. V was clipped by 1 base and J by 1 base, with 6 bases between them. Germline V gives CDR1 SEHNR, CDR2 FQNEAQ (reference sequence). This CDR3 comprises 14 residues. Here the CDR3 DNA reads TGTGCCAGCAGCTTAGGCATAGGCACAGATACGCAGTATTTT. It specifies CASSLGIGTDTQYF.

The genes are TRBV28 and TRBJ2-1, with a tentative D call TRBD2 (7 bases). The CDR3 contains 15 residues. The germline CDR1 and CDR2 sequences are MDHEN and SYDVKM. Trimming cost V 6 bases and J 6 bases, with 18 bases left between them. The CDR3 protein is CASSPVERDTNEQFF. The CDR3 coding sequence is TGTGCCAGCAGCCCAGTGGAGCGGGACACCAATGAGCAGTTCTTC. Supplemented by reference TRBV28 and TRBJ2-1, the full variable domain reads DVKVTQSSRYLVKRTGEKVFLECVQDMDHENMFWYRQDPGLGLRLIYFSYDVKMKEKGDIPEGYSVSREKKERFSLILESASTNQTSMYLCASSPVERDTNEQFFGPGTRLTVL.

V usage is TRBV10-1 and J usage is TRBJ2-1, with D perhaps being TRBD1 or TRBD2 (5 bases each). V was trimmed by 2 bases and J by 0 bases, leaving 17 bases between them. Per the germline V gene, CDR1 is WNHNN and CDR2 is SYGVQD (reference sequence). CDR3 length: 18 residues. The CDR3 DNA sequence: TGCGCCAGCAGTGAGGGGGGAACGGCGCTTAGCTCCTACAATGAGCAGTTCTTC. It translates to CASSEGGTALSSYNEQFF.

The sample holds one count of this clone. The CDR3, as DNA: TGTGCCATCGGGACAGGGGGATCTGGAAACACCATATATTTT. Translating it yields CAIGTGGSGNTIYF. The chain recombines TRBV15 with TRBJ1-3; TRBD1 agrees at 11 bases. Germline CDR1 and CDR2: LNHNV and YYDKDF (reference sequence). J gave up 1 base and V 10 bases, and 3 bases lay outside the gene matches. The CDR3 contains 14 residues.

In its sample, this clone was seen a few times. The chain employs TRBV7-9 and TRBJ1-2, with D tentatively TRBD1 (6 bases). The germline V gene has CDR1 SEHNR and CDR2 FQNEAQ (reference sequence). The V gene lost 2 bases and the J gene lost 8 bases, with 15 bases spanning the gap. The CDR3 is 14 amino acids. CDR3 sequence (DNA): TGTGCCAGCAGCTTATCCGGCCCACAGGGCGGCTACACCTTC. This sequence encodes CASSLSGPQGGYTF.

V gene TRBV19 combines with J gene TRBJ1-2, with 9 bases matching TRBD1. With 3 bases clipped from V and 1 base from J, the junction kept 6 bases outside the gene matches. The CDR3 extends over 16 amino acids. CDR1 is LNHDA, CDR2 SQIVND, per germline (reference sequence). The CDR3 nucleotides read TGTGCCAGTAGTATTTTGGGGACAGGGAATAACTATGGCTACACCTTC. Its protein product is CASSILGTGNNYGYTF.

The J gene is TRBJ2-5, the V gene TRBV5-1, with D possibly being TRBD1 (6 bases). The CDR3 length is 13 residues. The V gene's germline CDR1 is SGHRS and CDR2 YFSETQ. The V end lost 4 bases, the J end lost 3 bases, and 10 bases lay between the germline ends. CDR3 loop: CASSPDSKETQYF. CDR3 bases: TGCGCCAGCAGCCCGGACAGTAAAGAGACCCAGTACTTC.

V gene TRBV7-3 combines with J gene TRBJ2-5; no definite D call. This CDR3 is built from 13 residues. Germline V gives CDR1 SGHTA, CDR2 FQGTGA. V was trimmed by 1 base and J by 5 bases, leaving 8 bases between them. This chain's CDR3 is CASSLMMAETQYF. The CDR3 nucleotides are TGTGCCAGCAGCTTAATGATGGCTGAGACCCAGTACTTC.

This clone has only a few counts. CDR3: CASTGRTENTGELFF. The DNA for the CDR3 is TGTGCCAGCACGGGTCGGACGGAGAACACCGGGGAGCTGTTTTTT. This chain links TRBV2 with TRBJ2-2; D gene unclear. V lost 7 bases and J 1 base, leaving 13 bases between the germline ends. This CDR3 spans 15 amino acids. The germline gives CDR1 SNHLY, CDR2 FYNNEI.

The gene calls are TRBV18 and TRBJ1-4, with 7 bases aligning to TRBD1. Germline V gene sequence: CDR1 KGHSH, CDR2 LQKENI. The CDR3 length is 13 residues. V was clipped by 4 bases and J by 8 bases; unmatched bases: 4. CDR3 sequence reads: CASSRQGDEKLFF. As DNA, the CDR3 is TGTGCCAGCTCACGACAGGGTGACGAAAAACTGTTTTTT.

This clone was seen a handful of times. CDR3 region: CASSQTSGRGWGTQYF. DNA for the CDR3: TGTGCCAGCAGCCAGACTAGCGGGAGGGGCTGGGGGACCCAGTACTTC. The genes are TRBV5-4 and TRBJ2-5; TRBD2 matches at 14 bases. The length of the CDR3 is 16 residues. Germline trimming cut 4 bases from V and 7 bases from J; bases unmatched to any gene: 9. Germline CDR1 is SGHNT and CDR2 is YYREEE (reference sequence).

This clone was observed a handful of times. This rearrangement joins TRBV2 to TRBJ2-6; 10 bases are a match to TRBD1. The CDR3 extends over 15 amino acids. V was clipped by 10 bases and J by 1 base; unmatched bases: 4. Germline assignment: CDR1 SNHLY and CDR2 FYNNEI. DNA of the CDR3: TGTGCCATCCAGGGACAGGGGTCTGGGGCCAACGTCCTGACTTTC. It is translated as CAIQGQGSGANVLTF.

This chain links TRBV25-1 with TRBJ1-5; D is uncertain. The germline V and J ends were trimmed by 3 bases and 2 bases, with 11 bases remaining between them. CDR3 length: 15 residues. Germline V CDR1 and CDR2: MGHDK, SYGVNS. The DNA for the CDR3 is TGTGCCAGCAGTGATGGTGGCCTCGGCAATCAGCCCCAGCATTTT. It codes for CASSDGGLGNQPQHF.

This clone has just a few counts. The V call is TRBV11-3, the J call TRBJ1-5, with D possibly matching TRBD1 (5 bases). This CDR3 has 13 amino acids. The V gene lost 6 bases and the J gene lost 4 bases, with 10 bases spanning the gap. CDR1 SGHNT and CDR2 YENEEA come from the germline V gene. Here the CDR3 DNA reads TGTGCCAGCAGTCGGACAACTAATCAGCCCCAGCATTTT. This gives the protein CASSRTTNQPQHF.